This T cell receptor (beta chain) was sequenced for a study of cytomegalovirus exposure and HLA in healthy donors. A multiplex PCR was run with 60 Vbeta primers and 13 Jbeta primers. TCRdb's table, derived via immunoSEQ multiplex PCR, lists solely in-frame clones and lacks some. Here the sample spans roughly 180,000 clones, roughly 84% being singletons. From germline, CDR1 is SGHRS and CDR2 YFSETQ. Trimming cost V 4 bases and J 4 bases; bases outside gene matches: 3. CDR3 length: 14 amino acids. Points on this clone: What it binds is not known.

Overall study findings and caveats: The study found most TCR sequences rare, yet found some public TCRs in many donors. On later analysis, the bulk of CMV-associated TCR beta chains appeared to be HLA-restricted. Using the classifier, cytomegalovirus status was reportedly diagnosed with high specificity and sensitivity. A few of the chains that were CMV-associated were confirmed in vitro to be specific for CMV antigens.

The sequencing sample was made of PBMCs. The receptor was isolated from a man younger than 45 in good health and CMV-seronegative. This rearrangement joins TRBV5-1 to TRBJ1-4, with TRBD1 identical over 8 bases. The chain's CDR3 is CASSRTGINEKLFF. CDR3 sequence (DNA): TGCGCCAGCAGCAGGACAGGGATTAATGAAAAACTGTTTTTT.